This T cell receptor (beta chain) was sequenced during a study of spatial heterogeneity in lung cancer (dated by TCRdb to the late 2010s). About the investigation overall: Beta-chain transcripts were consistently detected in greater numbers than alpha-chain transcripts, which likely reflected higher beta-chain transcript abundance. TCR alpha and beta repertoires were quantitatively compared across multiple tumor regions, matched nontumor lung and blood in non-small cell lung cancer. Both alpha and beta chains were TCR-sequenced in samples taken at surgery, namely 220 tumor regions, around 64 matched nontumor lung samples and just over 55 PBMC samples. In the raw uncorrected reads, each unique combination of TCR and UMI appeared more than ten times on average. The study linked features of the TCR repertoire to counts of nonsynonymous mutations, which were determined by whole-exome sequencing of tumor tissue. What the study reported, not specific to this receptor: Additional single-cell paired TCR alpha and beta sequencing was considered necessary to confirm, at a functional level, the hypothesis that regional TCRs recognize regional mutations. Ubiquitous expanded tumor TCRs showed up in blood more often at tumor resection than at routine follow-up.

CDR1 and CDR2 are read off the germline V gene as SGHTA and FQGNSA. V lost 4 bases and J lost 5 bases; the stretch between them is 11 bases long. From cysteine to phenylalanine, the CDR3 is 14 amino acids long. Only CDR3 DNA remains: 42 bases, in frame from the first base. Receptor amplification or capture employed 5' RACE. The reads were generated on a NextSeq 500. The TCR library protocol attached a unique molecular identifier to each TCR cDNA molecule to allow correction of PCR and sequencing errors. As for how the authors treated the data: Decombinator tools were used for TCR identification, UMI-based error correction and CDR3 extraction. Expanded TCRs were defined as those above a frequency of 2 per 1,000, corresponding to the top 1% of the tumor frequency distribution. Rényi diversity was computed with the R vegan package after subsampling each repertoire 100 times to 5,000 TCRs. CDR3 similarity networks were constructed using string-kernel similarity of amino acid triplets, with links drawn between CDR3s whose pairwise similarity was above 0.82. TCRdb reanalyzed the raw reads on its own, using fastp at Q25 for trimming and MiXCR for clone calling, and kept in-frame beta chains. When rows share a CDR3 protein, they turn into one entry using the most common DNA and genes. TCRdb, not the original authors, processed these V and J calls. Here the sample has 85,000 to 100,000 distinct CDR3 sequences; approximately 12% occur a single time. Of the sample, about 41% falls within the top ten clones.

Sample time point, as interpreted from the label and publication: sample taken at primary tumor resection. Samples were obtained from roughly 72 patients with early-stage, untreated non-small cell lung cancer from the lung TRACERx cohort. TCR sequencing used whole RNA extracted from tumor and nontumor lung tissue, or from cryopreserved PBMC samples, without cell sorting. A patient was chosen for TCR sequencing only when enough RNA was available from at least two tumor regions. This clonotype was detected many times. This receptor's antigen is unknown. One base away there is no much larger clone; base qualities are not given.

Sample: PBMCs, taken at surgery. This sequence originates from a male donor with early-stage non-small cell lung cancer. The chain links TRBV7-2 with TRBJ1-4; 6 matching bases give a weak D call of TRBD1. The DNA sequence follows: TGTGCCAGCAGCTCAGGGGTAGGGAATGAAAAACTGTTTTTT. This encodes CASSSGVGNEKLFF. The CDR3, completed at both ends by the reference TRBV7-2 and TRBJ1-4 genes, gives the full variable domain GAGVSQSPSNKVTEKGKDVELRCDPISGHTALYWYRQSLGQGLEFLIYFQGNSAPDKSGLPSDRFSAERTGGSVSTLTIQRTQQEDSAVYLCASSSGVGNEKLFFGSGTQLSVL.